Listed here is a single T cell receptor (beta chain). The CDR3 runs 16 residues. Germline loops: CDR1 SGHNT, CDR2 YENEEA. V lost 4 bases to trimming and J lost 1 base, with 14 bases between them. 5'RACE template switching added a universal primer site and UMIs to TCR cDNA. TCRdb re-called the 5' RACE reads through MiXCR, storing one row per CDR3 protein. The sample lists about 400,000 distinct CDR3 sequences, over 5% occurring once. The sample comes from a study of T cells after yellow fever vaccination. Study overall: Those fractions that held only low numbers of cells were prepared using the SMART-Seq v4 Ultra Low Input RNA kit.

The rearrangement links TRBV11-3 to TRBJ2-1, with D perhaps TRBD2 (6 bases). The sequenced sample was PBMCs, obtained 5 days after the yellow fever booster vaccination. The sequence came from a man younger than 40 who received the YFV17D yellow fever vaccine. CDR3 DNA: TGTGCCAGCAGCTCCCGATACGGGAGTTCCTACAATGAGCAGTTCTTC. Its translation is CASSSRYGSSYNEQFF.